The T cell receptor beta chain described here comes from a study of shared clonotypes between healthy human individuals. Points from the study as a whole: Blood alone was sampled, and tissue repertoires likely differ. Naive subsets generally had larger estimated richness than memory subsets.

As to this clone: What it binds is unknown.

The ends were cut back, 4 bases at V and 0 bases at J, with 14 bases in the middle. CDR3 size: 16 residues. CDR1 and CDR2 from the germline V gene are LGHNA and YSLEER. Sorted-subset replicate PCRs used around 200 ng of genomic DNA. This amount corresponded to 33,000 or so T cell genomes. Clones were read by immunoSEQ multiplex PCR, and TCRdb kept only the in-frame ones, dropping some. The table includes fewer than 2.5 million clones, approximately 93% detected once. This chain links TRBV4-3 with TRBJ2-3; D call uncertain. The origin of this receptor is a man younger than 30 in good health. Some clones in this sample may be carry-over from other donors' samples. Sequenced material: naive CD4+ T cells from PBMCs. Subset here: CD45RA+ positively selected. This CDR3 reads CASSPVPTLSTDTQYF. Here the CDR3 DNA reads TGCGCCAGCAGCCCCGTACCGACCCTTAGCACAGATACGCAGTATTTT.